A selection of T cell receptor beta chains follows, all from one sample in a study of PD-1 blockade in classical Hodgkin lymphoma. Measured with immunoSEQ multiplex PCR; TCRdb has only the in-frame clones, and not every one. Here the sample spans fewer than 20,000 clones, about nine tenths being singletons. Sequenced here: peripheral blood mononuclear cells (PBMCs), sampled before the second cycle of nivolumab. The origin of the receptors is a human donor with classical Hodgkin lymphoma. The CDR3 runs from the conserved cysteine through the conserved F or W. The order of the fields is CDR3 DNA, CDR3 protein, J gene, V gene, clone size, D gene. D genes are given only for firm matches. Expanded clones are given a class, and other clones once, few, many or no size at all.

CDR3 DNA: TGTGCCAGCAGCTCTAGCGGGGGACGTGAGACCCAGTACTTC; CDR3 protein: CASSSSGGRETQYF; J gene: TRBJ2-5; V gene: TRBV7-2; clone size: once; D gene: TRBD2
CDR3 DNA: TGCGCCAGCAGTCCGACCGGGACCAGCACAGATACGCAGTATTTT; CDR3 protein: CASSPTGTSTDTQYF; J gene: TRBJ2-3; V gene: TRBV5-1; clone size: NA; D gene: NA
CDR3 DNA: TGCGCCAGCAGCACACAGGGGGCCGTGAACACTGAAGCTTTCTTT; CDR3 protein: CASSTQGAVNTEAFF; J gene: TRBJ1-1; V gene: TRBV5-1; clone size: NA; D gene: TRBD1
CDR3 DNA: TGTGCCAGTAGTCTTTGGGGACAGGCTGGTCAGCCCCAGCATTTT; CDR3 protein: CASSLWGQAGQPQHF; J gene: TRBJ1-5; V gene: TRBV19; clone size: NA; D gene: TRBD1
CDR3 DNA: TGTGCCAGCACCCCAGGGACAGGGGGCCGCACTGAAGCTTTCTTT; CDR3 protein: CASTPGTGGRTEAFF; J gene: TRBJ1-1; V gene: TRBV6-5; clone size: NA; D gene: TRBD1
CDR3 DNA: TGTGCCAGCAGACCGAACGGTGTAGATACGCAGTATTTT; CDR3 protein: CASRPNGVDTQYF; J gene: TRBJ2-3; V gene: TRBV6-5; clone size: NA; D gene: NA
CDR3 DNA: TGTGCCAGTACTCCAGGGACAGGGGGCTTCATTCAGCCCCAGCATTTT; CDR3 protein: CASTPGTGGFIQPQHF; J gene: TRBJ1-5; V gene: TRBV19; clone size: NA; D gene: TRBD1
CDR3 DNA: TGTGCCAGCTCACCGGCAGGAGGTGGAAACACCATATATTTT; CDR3 protein: CASSPAGGGNTIYF; J gene: TRBJ1-3; V gene: TRBV18; clone size: large; D gene: NA
CDR3 DNA: TGTGCCAGTACCCGGGGGGAGACCCAGTACTTC; CDR3 protein: CASTRGETQYF; J gene: TRBJ2-5; V gene: TRBV19; clone size: NA; D gene: NA
CDR3 DNA: TGTGCCAGTAGTATTATCCCCGGGGAGCTGTTTTTT; CDR3 protein: CASSIIPGELFF; J gene: TRBJ2-2; V gene: TRBV19; clone size: NA; D gene: NA
CDR3 DNA: TGTGCCAGCAGCCCCGGAGGACTGCTCCAAGAGACCCAGTACTTC; CDR3 protein: CASSPGGLLQETQYF; J gene: TRBJ2-5; V gene: TRBV11-2; clone size: NA; D gene: NA
CDR3 DNA: TGTGCCAGTGCTACAGGGGGCACACGATCCTACGAGCAGTACTTC; CDR3 protein: CASATGGTRSYEQYF; J gene: TRBJ2-7; V gene: TRBV19; clone size: NA; D gene: TRBD1
CDR3 DNA: TGTGCCAGCAGTTACGAGGGAAATTATGGCTACACCTTC; CDR3 protein: CASSYEGNYGYTF; J gene: TRBJ1-2; V gene: TRBV6-6; clone size: NA; D gene: NA
CDR3 DNA: TGTGCCAGCAGCCTACAGGGCTCCATCGCCATGAACACTGAAGCTTTCTTT; CDR3 protein: CASSLQGSIAMNTEAFF; J gene: TRBJ1-1; V gene: TRBV5-5; clone size: NA; D gene: NA
CDR3 DNA: TGTGCCAGCAGTGAGTTTTACAGGACCACAGATACGCAGTATTTT; CDR3 protein: CASSEFYRTTDTQYF; J gene: TRBJ2-3; V gene: TRBV2; clone size: NA; D gene: NA
CDR3 DNA: TGTGCCACCCGTAGACAGGGGGCTAAAGGGGAGCTGTTTTTT; CDR3 protein: CATRRQGAKGELFF; J gene: TRBJ2-2; V gene: TRBV28; clone size: NA; D gene: TRBD1
CDR3 DNA: TGCGCCAGCAGCTTGGCTAGCGGCGCGGGGGGTGAGCAGTTCTTC; CDR3 protein: CASSLASGAGGEQFF; J gene: TRBJ2-1; V gene: TRBV5-1; clone size: NA; D gene: TRBD2
CDR3 DNA: TGCAGCGTTGACGGGGGGAACACCGGGGAGCTGTTTTTT; CDR3 protein: CSVDGGNTGELFF; J gene: TRBJ2-2; V gene: TRBV29-1; clone size: NA; D gene: NA
CDR3 DNA: TGCGCCAGCAGCGGGACAGTTTATGGCTACACCTTC; CDR3 protein: CASSGTVYGYTF; J gene: TRBJ1-2; V gene: TRBV5-1; clone size: NA; D gene: TRBD1
CDR3 DNA: TGCGCCAGCAGCAGTGCGGGGGAGCTGTTTTTT; CDR3 protein: CASSSAGELFF; J gene: TRBJ2-2; V gene: TRBV5-1; clone size: NA; D gene: NA
CDR3 DNA: TGTGCCAGCAGCTTAGATCAGGGGAACACTGAAGCTTTCTTT; CDR3 protein: CASSLDQGNTEAFF; J gene: TRBJ1-1; V gene: TRBV7-9; clone size: NA; D gene: NA
CDR3 DNA: TGTGCCAGCAGTTTAACGACGAACACTGAAGCTTTCTTT; CDR3 protein: CASSLTTNTEAFF; J gene: TRBJ1-1; V gene: TRBV7-6; clone size: NA; D gene: NA
CDR3 DNA: TGCGCCAGCAGCTTGGGGGGCGGTAATGAAAAACTGTTTTTT; CDR3 protein: CASSLGGGNEKLFF; J gene: TRBJ1-4; V gene: TRBV5-1; clone size: NA; D gene: NA
CDR3 DNA: TGTGCCACCGCCCAGACGAGCTCCTACGAGCAGTACTTC; CDR3 protein: CATAQTSSYEQYF; J gene: TRBJ2-7; V gene: TRBV18; clone size: NA; D gene: NA